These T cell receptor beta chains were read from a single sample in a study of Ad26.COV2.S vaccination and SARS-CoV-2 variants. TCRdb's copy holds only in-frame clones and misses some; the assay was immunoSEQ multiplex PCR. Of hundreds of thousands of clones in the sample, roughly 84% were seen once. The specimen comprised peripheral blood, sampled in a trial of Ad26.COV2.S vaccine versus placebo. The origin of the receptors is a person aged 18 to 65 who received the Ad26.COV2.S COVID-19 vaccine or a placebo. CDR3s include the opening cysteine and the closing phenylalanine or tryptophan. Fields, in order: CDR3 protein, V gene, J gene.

cdr3_aa: CASSLVLGGGSYNEQFF; v_call: TRBV11-3; j_call: TRBJ2-1
cdr3_aa: CASSIDFRGSPSNTGELFF; v_call: TRBV19; j_call: TRBJ2-2
cdr3_aa: CASSPTRTVVPYEQYF; v_call: TRBV11-2; j_call: TRBJ2-7
cdr3_aa: CASSLAGVGQPQHF; v_call: TRBV5-4; j_call: TRBJ1-5
cdr3_aa: CAWSGDYNTGELFF; v_call: TRBV30; j_call: TRBJ2-2
cdr3_aa: CASSFIGNPNYGYTF; v_call: TRBV27; j_call: TRBJ1-2
cdr3_aa: CASSVEQSSSPLHF; v_call: TRBV9; j_call: TRBJ1-6
cdr3_aa: CASSLEPGVRGIQYF; v_call: TRBV7-6; j_call: TRBJ2-4
cdr3_aa: CASSLPGGYENTIYF; v_call: TRBV25-1; j_call: TRBJ1-3
cdr3_aa: CASSSGRIQYF; v_call: TRBV12-3/TRBV12-4; j_call: TRBJ2-5
cdr3_aa: CASTPGGLDTDTQYF; v_call: TRBV6-2/TRBV6-3; j_call: TRBJ2-3
cdr3_aa: CASSLPLSGEQFF; v_call: TRBV27; j_call: TRBJ2-1
cdr3_aa: CASSTRTAIDTIYF; v_call: TRBV19; j_call: TRBJ1-3
cdr3_aa: CASSLQGLDTEAFF; v_call: TRBV6-5; j_call: TRBJ1-1
cdr3_aa: CASSLHILTSNTGELFF; v_call: TRBV5-1; j_call: TRBJ2-2
cdr3_aa: CASSLAGWDTEAFF; v_call: TRBV7-3; j_call: TRBJ1-1
cdr3_aa: CASSPGGGLMGKLFF; v_call: TRBV7-2; j_call: TRBJ1-4
cdr3_aa: CAWSVRRATNEKLFF; v_call: TRBV30; j_call: TRBJ1-4
cdr3_aa: CASSIGSSGANVLTF; v_call: TRBV19; j_call: TRBJ2-6
cdr3_aa: CASSQGDYGYTF; v_call: TRBV5-1; j_call: TRBJ1-2
cdr3_aa: CAWIFTGTTFGYTF; v_call: TRBV30; j_call: TRBJ1-2
cdr3_aa: CASSQDLGRSYGYTF; v_call: TRBV14; j_call: TRBJ1-2
cdr3_aa: CASSKAGQGVDTQYF; v_call: TRBV7-8; j_call: TRBJ2-3
cdr3_aa: CASSLWGPRSTDTQYF; v_call: TRBV7-2; j_call: TRBJ2-3
cdr3_aa: CAPRLVSYNEQFF; v_call: TRBV7-5; j_call: TRBJ2-1
cdr3_aa: CASRTRGENTEAFF; v_call: TRBV6-5; j_call: TRBJ1-1
cdr3_aa: CATTDNYNEQFF; v_call: TRBV19; j_call: TRBJ2-1
cdr3_aa: CASSYSREQFF; v_call: TRBV6-6; j_call: TRBJ2-1
cdr3_aa: CASRGTSYEQYF; v_call: TRBV10-1; j_call: TRBJ2-7
cdr3_aa: CASSQGTGIDEQYF; v_call: TRBV4-1; j_call: TRBJ2-7
cdr3_aa: CASSIPPGETQYF; v_call: TRBV19; j_call: TRBJ2-5
cdr3_aa: CASSFATGVGEQYF; v_call: TRBV27; j_call: TRBJ2-7
cdr3_aa: CASSSGRGSWRPQHF; v_call: TRBV27; j_call: TRBJ1-5
cdr3_aa: CAISEITGTLWNEKLFF; v_call: TRBV10-3; j_call: TRBJ1-4
cdr3_aa: CASSVTGGTGNTIYF; v_call: TRBV9; j_call: TRBJ1-3
cdr3_aa: CASSLRDSDDNSPLHF; v_call: TRBV7-9; j_call: TRBJ1-6
cdr3_aa: CASGQGGGEQYF; v_call: TRBV7-2; j_call: TRBJ2-7
cdr3_aa: CASSREAGGVNEQYF; v_call: TRBV14; j_call: TRBJ2-7
cdr3_aa: CASSVGGLAEDTQYF; v_call: TRBV9; j_call: TRBJ2-3
cdr3_aa: CASSLRQVSYEQYF; v_call: TRBV6-5; j_call: TRBJ2-7